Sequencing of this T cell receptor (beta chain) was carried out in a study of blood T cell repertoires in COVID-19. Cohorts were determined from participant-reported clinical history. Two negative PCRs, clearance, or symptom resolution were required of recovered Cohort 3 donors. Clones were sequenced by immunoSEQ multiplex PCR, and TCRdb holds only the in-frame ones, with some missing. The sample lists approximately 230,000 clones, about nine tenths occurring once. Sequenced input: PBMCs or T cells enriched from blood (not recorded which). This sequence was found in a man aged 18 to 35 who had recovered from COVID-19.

CDR3 nucleotides: TGTGCCAGCAGTTCAACGGGAGTCGTATCCTACGAGCAGTACTTC. It codes for CASSSTGVVSYEQYF. The rearrangement uses TRBV28 and TRBJ2-7; TRBD2 might be the D (6 bases). Germline CDR1 MDHEN, CDR2 SYDVKM. The V end lost 4 bases, the J end lost 1 base, and 14 bases lay between the germline ends. This CDR3 is 15 amino acids long.